This T cell receptor beta chain was obtained from a study of blood T cell repertoires in COVID-19. About the research overall: Samples came from the United States, Italy and Spain, spanning acute and convalescent COVID-19. PBMCs, B-cell-depleted T cells, or T cells provided the cDNA or gDNA that made up the material.

Original processing notes: Reference gene primers were amplified, and this amplification served to estimate nucleated cell counts. Sequencing was performed with immunoSEQ multiplex PCR; in TCRdb, only in-frame clones are kept and a portion is missing. V and J calls and clone size follow that table, whereas D and trimming were derived from the DNA. Among a few hundred thousand clones, over 75% were seen once, and the ten largest hold roughly 2.2%. CDR1 and CDR2 (germline): SGHNT, YYREEE (reference sequence). This CDR3 has 12 amino acids. Trimming took off 0 bases at V and 2 bases at J, with 3 bases between the two ends. Assignments of participants to cohorts depended upon their own reported clinical history.

Material: PBMCs or T cells enriched from blood (not recorded which). The chain employs TRBV5-4 and TRBJ2-7; D call uncertain. This TCR came from a man younger than 45 who had recovered from COVID-19. The CDR3 sequence is CASSLEPYEQYF. In DNA form, the CDR3 reads TGTGCCAGCAGCTTGGAGCCCTACGAGCAGTACTTC.